One sample yielded the 27 T cell receptor beta chains listed below, sequenced in a study of shared clonotypes between healthy human individuals. Some clones are missing from TCRdb's copy, which holds only in-frame ones; the method was immunoSEQ multiplex PCR. Of about 520,000 clones in the sample, almost 80% were seen once. The sample was PBMCs. The receptor set was obtained from a woman aged 40 to 50 in good health. Some clones in this sample may be carry-over from other donors' samples.

The chain has TRBV7-9 and TRBJ2-1, with TRBD2 matching 10 bases. There are 17 residues in the CDR3. CDR1 and CDR2 from the germline V gene are SEHNR and FQNEAQ (reference sequence). J lost 4 bases, V lost 1 base, and 7 bases had no gene match. CDR3 nucleotides: TGTGCCAGCAGCTTAGGGTTAGCGGGAGGTGGATACAATGAGCAGTTCTTC. This translates into CASSLGLAGGGYNEQFF.

The chain recombines TRBV7-9 with TRBJ1-5; 7 nucleotides line up with TRBD1. V lost 5 bases, J lost 6 bases, and 4 bases stayed unmatched. CDR1 is SEHNR and CDR2 is FQNEAQ in the germline V gene (reference sequence). CDR3 size: 13 residues. The CDR3 DNA reads as TGTGCCAGCAGCAAACAGGGGAGTCAGCCCCAGCATTTT. The encoded protein is CASSKQGSQPQHF.

The rearrangement uses TRBV7-2 and TRBJ1-2; possibly TRBD1 for D (5 bases). The CDR3 spans 15 residues. V lost 1 base to trimming and J lost 1 base, with 10 bases between them. Germline V gene lookup returns CDR1 SGHTA and CDR2 FQGNSA. The CDR3 region has the DNA TGTGCCAGCAGCTTAGGGCAGGGTATTAACTATGGCTACACCTTC. It translates to CASSLGQGINYGYTF.

The V and J genes are TRBV30 and TRBJ1-3; D ambiguous. The CDR3 is 16 residues long. Germline CDR1 and CDR2: GTSNPN and SVGIG (reference sequence). V lost 1 base to trimming and J lost 0 bases, with 13 bases between them. The chain's CDR3 is CAWSGRGLFSGNTIYF. In DNA, the CDR3 is TGTGCCTGGAGTGGGAGAGGACTGTTCTCTGGAAACACCATATATTTT.

Regarding this clone: It differs at one base from a far larger clone, so likely a read error. The chain joins TRBV4-1 to TRBJ2-4, with a possible D match to TRBD1 (5 bases). The CDR3 length is 19 residues. In germline, CDR1 is MGHRA, CDR2 YSYEKL. In DNA form, the CDR3 reads TGCGCCAGCAGCCAAGGGAATAGGTTTGTCTTTAGCCGGGCGGACATTCAGTGCTTC. Protein sequence: CASSQGNRFVFSRADIQCF.

The chain has TRBV28 and TRBJ2-3; the D gene could be TRBD1 or TRBD2 (5 bases each). Trimming took off 6 bases at V and 0 bases at J, with 16 bases between the two ends. The CDR3 covers 16 residues. Germline V gene lookup returns CDR1 MDHEN and CDR2 SYDVKM. The CDR3 loop is CASRFGARASTDTQYF. The CDR3 coding sequence is TGTGCCAGCAGGTTCGGGGCTAGAGCTAGCACAGATACGCAGTATTTT.

This clone has more than one count but fewer than ten. This chain connects TRBV4-2 to TRBJ2-2; possibly TRBD1 for D (5 bases). This CDR3 has 14 amino acids. V shed 6 bases and J shed 3 bases, with 11 bases lying between them. The germline gives CDR1 LGHNA, CDR2 YNFKEQ. CDR3 region: CASRGRVDTGELFF. As DNA, the CDR3 is TGTGCCAGCAGAGGCAGGGTAGACACCGGGGAGCTGTTTTTT.

The CDR3 DNA reads as TGCAGCGTGGATGCTAGGGGGGGCGAGCAGTTCTTC. Its translation is CSVDARGGEQFF. This chain links TRBV29-1 with TRBJ2-1; a possible D gene is TRBD2 (7 bases). V lost 6 bases to trimming and J lost 10 bases, with 16 bases between them. CDR1 and CDR2 from the germline V gene are SQVTM and ANQGSEA. The CDR3 consists of 12 residues.

This clone was seen once. The V call is TRBV28, the J call TRBJ2-7; 13 bases map to TRBD2. Germline trimming cut 6 bases from V and 9 bases from J; bases unmatched to any gene: 8. CDR1 MDHEN and CDR2 SYDVKM come from the germline V gene. The CDR3 runs to 14 residues. In DNA, the CDR3 is TGTGCCAGCAGGCGGACTAGCGGGAGACTCGGGCAGTACTTC. Translating gives CASRRTSGRLGQYF.

The chain employs TRBV30 and TRBJ2-5; D perhaps matches TRBD1 (5 bases). The CDR3 is 13 amino acids. Trimming pared 3 bases from V and 5 bases from J, leaving 13 bases between. CDR1 is GTSNPN, CDR2 SVGIG, per germline (reference sequence). This CDR3 is CAWRSRARETQYF. CDR3 sequence (DNA): TGTGCCTGGAGGTCCAGGGCACGGGAGACCCAGTACTTC.

The CDR3 sequence: CASSQEGTTNEKLFF. CDR3 in DNA: TGCGCCAGCAGCCAAGAGGGGACAACTAATGAAAAACTGTTTTTT. The V and J genes are TRBV4-3 and TRBJ1-4, with D uncertain. V was pared by 0 bases and J by 0 bases, with 5 bases between. Per germline, CDR1 LGHNA and CDR2 YSLEER. This CDR3 contains 15 residues.

The chain has TRBV30 and TRBJ2-7, with 7 bases matching TRBD1. The V gene's germline CDR1 is GTSNPN and CDR2 SVGIG (reference sequence). The CDR3 runs to 12 residues. The V segment lost 8 bases and the J segment 3 bases; nucleotides outside the gene matches: 7. CDR3 residues: CAGRDSRYEQYF. In DNA form, the CDR3 reads TGTGCCGGCCGGGACAGCCGCTACGAGCAGTACTTC.

A few counts support this clone. The chain recombines TRBV25-1 with TRBJ1-2; 7 bases are shared with TRBD1. Looked up from germline, CDR1 is MGHDK and CDR2 is SYGVNS. The CDR3 is 15 residues long. The V segment lost 4 bases and the J segment 4 bases; nucleotides outside the gene matches: 9. This CDR3 reads CASSGPGQASYGYTF. Here the CDR3 DNA reads TGTGCCAGCAGTGGGCCAGGACAGGCGAGCTATGGCTACACCTTC.

The rearrangement joins TRBV6-1 to TRBJ1-2, with 11 bases fitting TRBD1. This CDR3 contains 16 residues. The V segment lost 2 bases and the J segment 8 bases; nucleotides outside the gene matches: 10. CDR1 and CDR2 from the germline V gene are MNHNS and SASEGT. CDR3 in DNA: TGTGCCAGCAGTGAACCTCCGGACAGGGGGCCATGGGGCTACACCTTC. This translates into CASSEPPDRGPWGYTF.

The V gene is TRBV4-1, the J gene TRBJ2-2; TRBD2 matches 11 bases. The V gene end was trimmed by 6 bases and the J gene end by 7 bases; junction bases not matched to a gene: 7. From germline, CDR1 is MGHRA and CDR2 YSYEKL. The CDR3 is 15 residues long. The CDR3, as DNA: TGCGCCAGCAGTATAGCGGGAGGGGAGGGCGGGGAGCTGTTTTTT. Residues: CASSIAGGEGGELFF.

The chain links TRBV25-1 to TRBJ1-3, with D maybe TRBD1 (5 bases). V lost 6 bases, J lost 6 bases, and 12 bases lay in between. The V gene's germline CDR1 is MGHDK and CDR2 SYGVNS. The CDR3 is 13 residues long. The CDR3 region has the DNA TGTGCCAGCAGGCTGGCAGGGCAAAACACCATATATTTT. As protein: CASRLAGQNTIYF.

The rearrangement joins TRBV19 to TRBJ2-7; the D gene is possibly TRBD2 (6 bases). CDR1 and CDR2 from the germline V gene are LNHDA and SQIVND (reference sequence). The CDR3 sequence is 16 residues long. Trimming cost V 5 bases and J 0 bases, with 17 bases left between them. The DNA of the CDR3 is TGTGCCAGTAGTCCCAACCTCGGGACTCTCTCCTACGAGCAGTACTTC. Protein: CASSPNLGTLSYEQYF.

This clone was observed a handful of times. This rearrangement joins TRBV30 to TRBJ2-1; TRBD2 agrees at 10 bases. Per germline, CDR1 GTSNPN and CDR2 SVGIG (reference sequence). The CDR3 loop spans 13 amino acids. Trimming cost V 8 bases and J 7 bases; bases outside gene matches: 8. Here the CDR3 DNA reads TGTGCCCGACCTAGCGGGAGTCGGAATGAGCAGTTCTTC. Protein sequence: CARPSGSRNEQFF. Full variable domain (rest looked up from reference TRBV30 and TRBJ2-1): SQTIHQWPATLVQPVGSPLSLECTVEGTSNPNLYWYRQAAGRGLQLLFYSVGIGQISSEVPQNLSASRPQDRQFILSSKKLLLSDSGFYLCARPSGSRNEQFFGPGTRLTVL.

This sequence joins TRBV6-1 and TRBJ2-4; 7 nucleotides line up with TRBD1. The CDR3 is 19 amino acids. Germline V gene data show CDR1 as MNHNS and CDR2 as SASEGT. The V segment lost 2 bases and the J segment 2 bases; nucleotides outside the gene matches: 15. The CDR3 nucleotides are TGTGCCAGCAGTGAAAGGGGGCATGGCATGGGGCGGACCAAAAACATTCAGTACTTC. Protein sequence: CASSERGHGMGRTKNIQYF.

This chain connects TRBV10-3 to TRBJ2-2; possible D gene TRBD2, 5 bases. Germline loops: CDR1 ENHRY, CDR2 SYGVKD. CDR3 length: 13 residues. V shed 7 bases and J shed 4 bases, with 10 bases lying between them. CDR3 residues: CAITNEGTGELFF. CDR3 sequence (DNA): TGTGCCATCACAAACGAGGGCACCGGGGAGCTGTTTTTT.

The V call is TRBV5-4, the J call TRBJ2-3; TRBD2 matches 13 bases. This CDR3 comprises 17 residues. Trimming at V came to 4 bases and at J to 6 bases, leaving 11 bases not matched to a gene. Germline lookup yields CDR1 SGHNT and CDR2 YYREEE (reference sequence). The CDR3 loop reads CASSATTLAGGGDTQYF. CDR3 coding DNA: TGTGCCAGCAGCGCCACAACACTAGCGGGAGGGGGGGATACGCAGTATTTT.

The V call is TRBV7-3, the J call TRBJ2-7, with D tentatively TRBD1 (6 bases). V dropped 5 bases and J dropped 2 bases, with 10 bases sitting between them. Germline CDR1 is SGHTA and CDR2 is FQGTGA. CDR3 size: 13 residues. CDR3 region: CASSVDRTYEQYF. For the CDR3, the DNA is TGTGCCAGCAGCGTGGACAGAACCTACGAGCAGTACTTC.

This chain joins TRBV6-1 and TRBJ2-3; the match to TRBD2 covers 7 bases. Germline V gene lookup returns CDR1 MNHNS and CDR2 SASEGT. With V trimmed by 11 bases and J by 3 bases, 11 bases remained unmatched. The CDR3 covers 14 residues. The CDR3 sequence is CAYQGAGLTDTQYF. CDR3 coding DNA: TGTGCCTACCAAGGAGCGGGACTTACAGATACGCAGTATTTT.

In regard to this clone: This may be a read error, as it is one base from a much larger clone. The rearrangement joins TRBV9 to TRBJ2-1; the D gene is possibly TRBD2 (5 bases). The CDR3 consists of 13 residues. Germline V CDR1 and CDR2: SGDLS, YYNGEE. V lost 6 bases and J lost 0, with 7 bases in between. Here the CDR3 DNA reads TGTGCCAGCACTGGGAGCTCCTACAATGAGCAGTTCTTC. It specifies CASTGSSYNEQFF.

The chain uses TRBV4-2 and TRBJ2-5; maybe TRBD2 (5 bases). The J call is in doubt because the DNA end fits TRBJ2-7 better. This CDR3 comprises 15 residues. Germline values: CDR1 LGHNA, CDR2 YNFKEQ. The CDR3 DNA is TGTGCCAGCAGCCAAGATCTAGGAGGCTCCTACGAGCAGTACTTC. Its protein is CASSQDLGGSYEQYF.

This chain joins TRBV6-1 and TRBJ2-1; 7 bases match TRBD2. Trimming at V came to 5 bases and at J to 2 bases, leaving 6 bases not matched to a gene. Germline CDR1 MNHNS, CDR2 SASEGT. The CDR3 loop spans 15 amino acids. The CDR3 DNA reads as TGTGCCAGCAGTCCTGAAGGGACTACCTACAATGAGCAGTTCTTC. It yields the protein CASSPEGTTYNEQFF.

This chain uses TRBV18 with TRBJ1-2, with D unresolved. V was clipped by 5 bases and J by 5 bases, with 12 bases between them. The CDR3 totals 13 residues. Germline V CDR1 and CDR2: KGHSH, LQKENI. The CDR3 region has the DNA TGTGCCAGCTCATCCCAGGATAGATATGGCTACACCTTC. Translated: CASSSQDRYGYTF.